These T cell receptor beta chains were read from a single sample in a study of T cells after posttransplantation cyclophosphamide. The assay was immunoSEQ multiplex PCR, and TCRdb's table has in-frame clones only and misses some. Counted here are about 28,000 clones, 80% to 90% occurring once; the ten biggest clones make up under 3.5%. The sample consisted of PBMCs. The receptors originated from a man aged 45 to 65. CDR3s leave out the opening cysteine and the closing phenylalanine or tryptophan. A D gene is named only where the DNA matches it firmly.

CDR3 protein: ASSPSTGRADTQY; V gene: TRBV5-1; D gene: TRBD1
CDR3 protein: ASSQDGPYRTYNSPLH; V gene: TRBV4-2; D gene: NA
CDR3 protein: ATSPAGNEQF; V gene: TRBV15; D gene: TRBD2
CDR3 protein: SVGAATYEQY; V gene: TRBV29-1; D gene: NA
CDR3 protein: ASRDTRITEAF; V gene: TRBV6-7; D gene: NA
CDR3 protein: ASSLAISWRGTELSEAF; V gene: TRBV7-2; D gene: TRBD1
CDR3 protein: ASSLGRDSYYNEQF; V gene: TRBV7-9; D gene: NA
CDR3 protein: ASHGTSGGYEQF; V gene: TRBV2; D gene: TRBD2
CDR3 protein: ASSLGQSLYGYT; V gene: TRBV5-1; D gene: NA
CDR3 protein: ASSGQGGTGNQPQH; V gene: TRBV19; D gene: TRBD1
CDR3 protein: ASSLDSLSGANVLT; V gene: TRBV7-8; D gene: NA
CDR3 protein: ASPCLDLRNYGYT; V gene: TRBV11-3; D gene: NA
CDR3 protein: ASIPSGRRPYEQY; V gene: TRBV27; D gene: TRBD2
CDR3 protein: SVGGQGWNTGELF; V gene: TRBV29-1; D gene: TRBD1
CDR3 protein: ASSPGSIMNTEAF; V gene: TRBV18; D gene: NA
CDR3 protein: ASSGTGGRRYGYT; V gene: TRBV9; D gene: TRBD1
CDR3 protein: ASSPPRGERSGYT; V gene: TRBV4-1; D gene: NA
CDR3 protein: ASSFGPSTDTQY; V gene: TRBV5-1; D gene: NA
CDR3 protein: ASRVDRSRGYT; V gene: TRBV2; D gene: NA
CDR3 protein: ASRRTGNTGELF; V gene: TRBV11-3; D gene: NA
CDR3 protein: ASSLNSRDRGGYEQY; V gene: TRBV2; D gene: TRBD1
CDR3 protein: ASSLVAGLQF; V gene: TRBV7-2; D gene: NA
CDR3 protein: SVAASGGTGAQY; V gene: TRBV29-1; D gene: TRBD2
CDR3 protein: ASSPSRQGAWITEAF; V gene: TRBV18; D gene: TRBD1
CDR3 protein: AWSKRVRETQY; V gene: TRBV30; D gene: NA
CDR3 protein: ASSLGQTEAKLF; V gene: TRBV5-1; D gene: NA
CDR3 protein: ASRNNRGGRGNYGYT; V gene: TRBV27; D gene: NA
CDR3 protein: ASRRTGQGKTAGELF; V gene: TRBV5-1; D gene: TRBD1
CDR3 protein: ASSTSGGSTGELF; V gene: TRBV7-3; D gene: TRBD2
CDR3 protein: ASNDLGVDEKLF; V gene: TRBV2; D gene: NA
CDR3 protein: ASSLALVGSYEQY; V gene: TRBV7-9; D gene: NA
CDR3 protein: ASSLDGPYYEQY; V gene: TRBV11-2; D gene: NA
CDR3 protein: ASTPLRDGNYEQY; V gene: TRBV28; D gene: NA
CDR3 protein: ASSQEGTDATNEKLF; V gene: TRBV4-3; D gene: TRBD1
CDR3 protein: ASSLTGQGMTEAF; V gene: TRBV5-6; D gene: TRBD1
CDR3 protein: ASSLTFFGTSLGNEQF; V gene: TRBV11-2; D gene: TRBD2
CDR3 protein: ASSSGTYEQY; V gene: TRBV7-9; D gene: NA
CDR3 protein: ASSRDTHTGELF; V gene: TRBV7-9; D gene: NA
CDR3 protein: ASRPTQYTEAF; V gene: TRBV28; D gene: NA
CDR3 protein: ASSQGGRGRGSGNTIY; V gene: TRBV4-1; D gene: TRBD1
CDR3 protein: AWRGQGVGSPLH; V gene: TRBV30; D gene: TRBD1
CDR3 protein: ASSFQGLSNQPQH; V gene: TRBV7-8; D gene: NA
CDR3 protein: ASSEDRDPHSPLH; V gene: TRBV2; D gene: NA
CDR3 protein: ASSQDRAGVGSPLH; V gene: TRBV4-1; D gene: NA
CDR3 protein: ASRASGRAPTGELF; V gene: TRBV7-2; D gene: TRBD2
CDR3 protein: ASSKLAGSFYEQY; V gene: TRBV19; D gene: TRBD2
CDR3 protein: ASRDRENQPQH; V gene: TRBV2; D gene: TRBD1
CDR3 protein: ASSPQPNEKLF; V gene: TRBV5-8; D gene: NA
CDR3 protein: AWSVRETQY; V gene: TRBV30; D gene: NA
CDR3 protein: ATYPGTGFYGYT; V gene: TRBV6-5; D gene: TRBD1
CDR3 protein: ASSLGLATNNEQF; V gene: TRBV6-1; D gene: TRBD2
CDR3 protein: ASSLVPTTYNEQF; V gene: TRBV7-8; D gene: NA
CDR3 protein: ASSLSPGYTEAF; V gene: TRBV5-1; D gene: NA
CDR3 protein: ASRIGPVGSPQH; V gene: TRBV28; D gene: NA
CDR3 protein: ASRGVGGYGYT; V gene: TRBV2; D gene: NA
CDR3 protein: ASSPRKREGNEQF; V gene: TRBV18; D gene: TRBD2
CDR3 protein: ASSARENTEAF; V gene: TRBV6-4; D gene: NA
CDR3 protein: AVSGTGEKLF; V gene: TRBV5-4; D gene: TRBD1
CDR3 protein: AWSTRGTQY; V gene: TRBV30; D gene: NA